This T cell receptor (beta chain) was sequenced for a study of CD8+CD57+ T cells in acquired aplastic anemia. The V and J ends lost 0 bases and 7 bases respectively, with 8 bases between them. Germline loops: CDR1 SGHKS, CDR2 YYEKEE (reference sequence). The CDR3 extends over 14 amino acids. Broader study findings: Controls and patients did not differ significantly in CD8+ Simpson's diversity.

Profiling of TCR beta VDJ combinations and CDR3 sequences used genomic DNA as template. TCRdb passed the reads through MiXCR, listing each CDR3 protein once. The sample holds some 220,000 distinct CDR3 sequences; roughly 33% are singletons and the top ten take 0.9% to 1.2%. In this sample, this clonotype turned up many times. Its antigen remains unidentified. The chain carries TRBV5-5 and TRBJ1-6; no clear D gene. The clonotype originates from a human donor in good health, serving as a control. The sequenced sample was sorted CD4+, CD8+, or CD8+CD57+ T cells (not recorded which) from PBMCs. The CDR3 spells CASSLDRYNSPLHF. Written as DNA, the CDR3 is TGTGCCAGCAGCTTGGACAGATACAATTCACCCCTCCACTTT.